Given below is one T cell receptor beta chain in context. Its target is unknown. The data were taken from a study of T-cell memory formation after mild COVID-19. The study's findings and limits: The study detected some responding clones in pre-infection memory, suggesting cross-reactive memory joined.

Trimming took off 2 bases at V and 4 bases at J, with 15 bases between the two ends. Germline CDR1 SGDLS, CDR2 YYNGEE. The CDR3 has 15 residues. Barcoded TCR alpha and TCR beta cDNA libraries with UMIs came from 5'RACE using constant-segment primers. TCRdb independently ran MiXCR on the 5' RACE reads; one entry per CDR3 protein. Counted here are just over 60,000 distinct CDR3 sequences, less than 9.5% occurring once; the ten biggest clones make up approximately 1.1%. This sequence originates from a man younger than 35 who had mild COVID-19 (a few samples of this study predate the infection). Cell type and time point are not known. Sequencing was carried out using PBMCs or a T cell subset sorted from them (not recorded which). The chain has TRBV9 and TRBJ1-2; D unresolved. The CDR3 region is CASSVATPGPYGYTF. The CDR3 DNA reads as TGTGCCAGCAGCGTGGCCACCCCCGGGCCCTATGGCTACACCTTC.